This T cell receptor beta chain was obtained from a study of control samples from healthy donors and cancer patients. V was trimmed by 3 bases and J by 7 bases, leaving 13 bases between them. CDR1 and CDR2 (germline): MNHEY, SMNVEV (reference sequence). The CDR3 loop spans 14 amino acids. Sequenced by immunoSEQ multiplex PCR; TCRdb stores in-frame clones only, minus some. The table lists over 75,000 clones, 85% of them singletons. This clonotype was sampled from a man aged 25 to 40 in good health. V usage is TRBV27 and J usage is TRBJ1-5, with a weak D call TRBD1 (6 bases). Sequences were obtained from blood. In nucleotides, the CDR3 is TGTGCCAGCAGTTTTGGGGGCGCCCAACAGCCCCAGCATTTT. This codes for CASSFGGAQQPQHF.